Reported below is one T cell receptor (beta chain). V lost 2 bases to trimming and J lost 1 base, with 5 bases between them. The CDR3 extends over 13 amino acids. CDR1 is SGHTA, CDR2 FQGNSA, per germline. This sample stems from a study of OX40 agonist ivuxolimab in advanced cancers. Blood got drawn at baseline, again on cycle 4 day 1, and then on cycle 7 day 1. Assay used: immunoSEQ multiplex PCR; TCRdb lists only in-frame clones, some missing. The sample has tens of thousands of clones; approximately 82% are singletons. Sequencing was performed on CD4+ or CD8+ T cells sorted from blood, taken in a trial of the OX40 agonist ivuxolimab. The receptor's source is an adult with an advanced solid tumor such as melanoma, head and neck, liver or kidney cancer. The chain links TRBV7-2 to TRBJ1-1; D not resolved. The CDR3 protein is CASSLLGNTEAFF. In DNA, the CDR3 is TGTGCCAGCAGCTTACTAGGGAACACTGAAGCTTTCTTT.